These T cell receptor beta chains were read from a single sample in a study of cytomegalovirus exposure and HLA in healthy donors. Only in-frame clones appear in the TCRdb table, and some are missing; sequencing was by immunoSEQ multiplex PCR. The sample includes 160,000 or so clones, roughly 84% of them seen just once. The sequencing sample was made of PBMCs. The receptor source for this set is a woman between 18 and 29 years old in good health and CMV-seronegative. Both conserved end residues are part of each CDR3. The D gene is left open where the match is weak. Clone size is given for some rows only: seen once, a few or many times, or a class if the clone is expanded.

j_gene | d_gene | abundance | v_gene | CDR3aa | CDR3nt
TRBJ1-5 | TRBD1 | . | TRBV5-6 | CASRRGGTGGFNQPQHF | TGTGCCAGCAGACGTGGGGGGACAGGGGGATTCAATCAGCCCCAGCATTTT
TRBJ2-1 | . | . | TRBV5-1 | CASSLDRTYNEQFF | TGCGCCAGCAGCTTGGATCGCACATACAATGAGCAGTTCTTC
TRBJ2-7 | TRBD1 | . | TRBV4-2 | CASSQGQGATYEQYF | TGTGCCAGCAGCCAAGGGCAGGGGGCGACCTACGAGCAGTACTTC
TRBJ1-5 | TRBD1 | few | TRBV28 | CASSLAQGNQPQHF | TGTGCCAGCAGTTTAGCACAGGGGAATCAGCCCCAGCATTTT
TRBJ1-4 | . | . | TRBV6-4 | CASSERKLFF | TGTGCCAGCAGTGAGAGGAAACTGTTTTTT
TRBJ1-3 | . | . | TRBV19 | CASSTPGYRNTIYF | TGTGCCAGTAGTACGCCGGGATATCGGAACACCATATATTTT
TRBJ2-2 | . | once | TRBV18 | CASSPRLPRTGKNTGELFF | TGTGCCAGCTCACCACGATTACCTAGGACCGGGAAAAACACCGGGGAGCTGTTTTTT
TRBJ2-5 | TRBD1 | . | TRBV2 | CAGQAGTGETQYF | TGTGCCGGACAGGCAGGGACGGGAGAGACCCAGTACTTC
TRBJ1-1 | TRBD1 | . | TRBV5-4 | CASSPGQGWGKTEAFF | TGTGCCAGCAGTCCAGGACAGGGGTGGGGGAAGACTGAAGCTTTCTTT
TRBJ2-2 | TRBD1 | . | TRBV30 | CASWDRGSTGELFF | TGTGCCTCATGGGACAGGGGCAGCACCGGGGAGCTGTTTTTT
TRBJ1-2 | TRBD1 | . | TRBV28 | CASISGQLYGYTF | TGTGCCAGCATCTCGGGACAGCTCTATGGCTACACCTTC
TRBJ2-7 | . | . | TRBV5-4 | CATLSGCDEQYF | TGTGCCACCCTCTCGGGGTGCGACGAGCAGTACTTC
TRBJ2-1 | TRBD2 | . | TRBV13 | CASSLTGTSGGSYNEQFF | TGTGCCAGCAGCCTAACCGGGACTAGCGGGGGGTCCTACAATGAGCAGTTCTTC
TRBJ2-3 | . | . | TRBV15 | CATSSRTGTDTQYF | TGTGCCACCAGCAGTAGGACAGGCACAGATACGCAGTATTTT
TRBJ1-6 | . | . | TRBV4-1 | CASSQVGRDSPLHF | TGCGCCAGCAGCCAAGTCGGTCGTGATTCACCCCTCCACTTT
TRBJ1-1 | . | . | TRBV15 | CATSRVLMNTEAFF | TGTGCCACCAGCAGAGTACTCATGAACACTGAAGCTTTCTTT
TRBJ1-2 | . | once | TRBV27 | CASSLSVNYGYTF | TGTGCCAGCAGTTTATCCGTTAACTATGGCTACACCTTC
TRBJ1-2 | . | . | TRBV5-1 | CASSLQGTDYGYTF | TGCGCCAGCAGCTTACAGGGAACCGACTATGGCTACACCTTC
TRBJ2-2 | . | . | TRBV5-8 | CASSLLVQTNTGELFF | TGTGCCAGCAGCTTGTTGGTACAGACGAACACCGGGGAGCTGTTTTTT